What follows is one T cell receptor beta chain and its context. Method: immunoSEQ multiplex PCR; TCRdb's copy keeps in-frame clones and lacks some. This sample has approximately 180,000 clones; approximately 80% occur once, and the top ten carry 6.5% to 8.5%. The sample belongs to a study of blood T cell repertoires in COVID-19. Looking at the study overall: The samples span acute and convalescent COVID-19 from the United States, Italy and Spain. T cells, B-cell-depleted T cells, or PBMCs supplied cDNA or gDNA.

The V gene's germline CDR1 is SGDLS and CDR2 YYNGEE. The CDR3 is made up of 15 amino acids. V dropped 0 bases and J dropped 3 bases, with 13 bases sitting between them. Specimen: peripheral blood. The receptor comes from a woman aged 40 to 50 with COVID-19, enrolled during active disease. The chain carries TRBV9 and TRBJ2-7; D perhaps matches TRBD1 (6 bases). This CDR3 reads CASSVEGQGYYEQYF. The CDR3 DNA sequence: TGTGCCAGCAGCGTAGAGGGACAAGGCTACTACGAGCAGTACTTC.